Listed below are T cell receptor beta chains from one sample, sequenced in a study of blood T cell repertoires in COVID-19. Sequencing was performed with immunoSEQ multiplex PCR; in TCRdb, only in-frame clones are kept and a portion is missing. The sample lists some 390,000 clones, approximately 87% occurring once. The specimen sequenced was peripheral blood. The receptors here all came from a woman aged 55-69 years with COVID-19, enrolled during active disease. Both conserved end residues are part of each CDR3. Fields, in order: J gene, V gene, D gene, CDR3 protein. D genes are given only for firm matches.

TRBJ1-2,TRBV4-1,TRBD1,CASSGTGGYGYTF
TRBJ2-3,TRBV6-1,.,CASSEAGAATDTQYF
TRBJ2-4,TRBV4-2,TRBD2,CASTISSRAAGGVPSLAKNIQYF
TRBJ1-4,TRBV27,.,CASSSWTGEKLFF
TRBJ2-2,TRBV19,TRBD2,CASSTRLAGDTGELFF
TRBJ2-2,TRBV6-5,TRBD1,CASSYRDSDTGELFF
TRBJ1-6,TRBV10-3,.,CATLGTGGNSPLHF
TRBJ1-4,TRBV28,.,CASRIPGTNEKLFF
TRBJ1-5,TRBV3-1/TRBV3-2,.,CASSQDRGGTQPQHF
TRBJ1-3,TRBV3-1/TRBV3-2,.,CASTNLGNTIYF